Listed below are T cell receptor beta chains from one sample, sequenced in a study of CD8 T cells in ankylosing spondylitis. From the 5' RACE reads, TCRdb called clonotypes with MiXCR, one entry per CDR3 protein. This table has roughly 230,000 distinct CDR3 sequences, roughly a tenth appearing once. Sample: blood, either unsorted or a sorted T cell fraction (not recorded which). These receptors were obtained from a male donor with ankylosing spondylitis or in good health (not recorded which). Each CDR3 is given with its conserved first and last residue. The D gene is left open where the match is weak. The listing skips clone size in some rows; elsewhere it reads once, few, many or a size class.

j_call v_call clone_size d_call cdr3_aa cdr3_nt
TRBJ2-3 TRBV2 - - CASLGITSTDTQYF TGTGCCAGCTTAGGGATAACTAGCACAGATACGCAGTATTTT
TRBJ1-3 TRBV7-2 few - CASSLGAGNTIYF TGTGCCAGCAGCCTTGGGGCAGGAAACACCATATATTTT
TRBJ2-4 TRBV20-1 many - CSALTRTLAKNIQYF TGCAGTGCTTTGACTAGAACTCTAGCCAAAAACATTCAGTACTTC
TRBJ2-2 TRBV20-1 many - CSTSSNTGELFF TGCAGCACTAGTTCGAACACCGGGGAGCTGTTTTTT
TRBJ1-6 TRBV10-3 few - CAIRRDGNSPLHF TGTGCCATCAGACGGGACGGTAATTCACCCCTCCACTTT
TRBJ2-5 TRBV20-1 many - CSAPGLSEETQYF TGCAGTGCTCCGGGACTTTCTGAAGAGACCCAGTACTTC
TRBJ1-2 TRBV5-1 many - CASSLDLLGYTF TGCGCCAGCAGCTTGGACCTCCTTGGCTACACCTTC
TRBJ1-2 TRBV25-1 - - CARSPGLTGYTF TGTGCCAGGAGCCCGGGACTCACCGGCTACACCTTC
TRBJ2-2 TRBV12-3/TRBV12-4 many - CASSLILTLGANTGELFF TGTGCCAGCAGTTTAATCTTAACACTGGGGGCGAACACCGGGGAGCTGTTTTTT
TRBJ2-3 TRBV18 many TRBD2 CASSPGLATGTDTQYF TGTGCCAGCTCACCTGGACTAGCGACGGGCACAGATACGCAGTATTTT
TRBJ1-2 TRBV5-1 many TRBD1 CASSSDRTNYGYTF TGCGCCAGCAGCTCGGACAGGACGAACTATGGCTACACCTTC
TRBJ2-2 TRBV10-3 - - CAISESPLYTGELFF TGTGCCATCAGTGAATCGCCACTTTACACCGGGGAGCTGTTTTTT
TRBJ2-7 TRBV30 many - CAWSPVPPQPPYEQYF TGTGCCTGGAGCCCTGTTCCCCCCCAGCCCCCTTACGAGCAGTACTTC
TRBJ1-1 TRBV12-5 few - CASGFGTGAETEAFF TGTGCTAGTGGTTTTGGTACTGGGGCGGAAACTGAAGCTTTCTTT
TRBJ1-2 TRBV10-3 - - CATSRGSGYTF TGTGCCACCAGTCGAGGGAGCGGCTACACCTTC
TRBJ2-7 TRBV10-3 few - CAISQEVEQYF TGTGCCATCAGCCAGGAGGTAGAGCAGTACTTC
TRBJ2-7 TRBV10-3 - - CAISEWAEEQYF TGTGCCATCAGTGAGTGGGCAGAAGAGCAGTACTTC
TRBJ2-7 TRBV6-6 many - CASSPDSTYEQYF TGTGCCAGCAGCCCCGACAGCACGTACGAGCAGTACTTC
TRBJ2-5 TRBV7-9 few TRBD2 CASSSSGSFGETQYF TGTGCCAGCAGCTCAAGCGGGAGCTTCGGAGAGACCCAGTACTTC
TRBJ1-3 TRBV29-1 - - CSVEEFRGSGNTIYF TGCAGCGTTGAAGAGTTTCGGGGATCTGGAAACACCATATATTTT
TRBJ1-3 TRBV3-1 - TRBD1 CASSPDRASGNTIYF TGTGCCAGCAGCCCTGACAGGGCCTCTGGAAACACCATATATTTT
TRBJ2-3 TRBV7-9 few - CASSLGTYTDTQYF TGTGCCAGCAGCCTCGGGACTTACACAGATACGCAGTATTTT
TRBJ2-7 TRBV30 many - CAWSIQGYLYEQYF TGTGCCTGGAGTATACAGGGATACCTCTACGAGCAGTACTTC
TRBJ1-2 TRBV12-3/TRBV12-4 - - CASRPSGEGHGYTF TGTGCCAGCAGGCCATCAGGAGAAGGCCATGGCTACACCTTC
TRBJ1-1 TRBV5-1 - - CASSAGTYHTEAFF TGCGCCAGCAGCGCCGGGACATACCACACTGAAGCTTTCTTT
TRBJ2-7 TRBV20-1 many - CSASGPNTEQYF TGCAGTGCTAGTGGCCCGAATACCGAGCAGTACTTC
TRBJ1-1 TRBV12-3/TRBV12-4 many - CASSQGRPNTEAFF TGTGCCAGCAGTCAGGGACGGCCGAACACTGAAGCTTTCTTT
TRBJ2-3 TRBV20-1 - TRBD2 CSGCPTLAGLSDTQYF TGCAGTGGTTGCCCCACGCTAGCGGGGTTATCCGATACGCAGTATTTT
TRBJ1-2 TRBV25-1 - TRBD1 CASSGPTGVLSGYTF TGTGCCAGCAGTGGACCTACAGGGGTTTTAAGTGGCTACACCTTC
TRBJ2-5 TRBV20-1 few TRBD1 CSARDARQGEETQYF TGCAGTGCTAGAGATGCGAGACAGGGGGAAGAGACCCAGTACTTC
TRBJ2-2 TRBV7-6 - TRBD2 CASSSRTSGSGGGELFF TGTGCCAGCAGCTCCAGAACTAGCGGGAGCGGTGGTGGGGAGCTGTTTTTT
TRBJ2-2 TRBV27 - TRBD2 CASNPLAGTGELFF TGTGCCAGCAACCCACTAGCGGGCACCGGGGAGCTGTTTTTT
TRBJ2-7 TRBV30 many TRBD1 CAWSRDRGVYEQYF TGTGCCTGGAGTAGGGACAGGGGGGTTTACGAGCAGTACTTC
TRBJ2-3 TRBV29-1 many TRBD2 CSVSLGLAGYADTQYF TGCAGCGTTAGCCTCGGACTAGCGGGGTACGCAGATACGCAGTATTTT
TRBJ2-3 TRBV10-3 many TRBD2 CAIRWTSRLDTQYF TGTGCCATCAGGTGGACTAGCCGTCTGGATACGCAGTATTTT
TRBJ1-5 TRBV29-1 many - CSVTSGPGKPQHF TGCAGCGTTACATCCGGGCCCGGAAAGCCCCAGCATTTT
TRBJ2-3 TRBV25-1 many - CASSESRGGPTDTQYF TGTGCCAGCAGTGAATCTCGCGGGGGCCCCACAGATACGCAGTATTTT
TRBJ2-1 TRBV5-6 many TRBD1 CASSPNPQGEQFF TGTGCCAGCAGCCCCAACCCTCAGGGGGAACAGTTCTTC
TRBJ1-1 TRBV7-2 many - CASTGGLRAFF TGTGCCAGCACCGGGGGACTCAGGGCTTTCTTT
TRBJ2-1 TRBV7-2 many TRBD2 CASSLASGGAREQFF TGTGCCAGCAGCTTAGCTAGCGGGGGGGCGCGTGAGCAGTTCTTC
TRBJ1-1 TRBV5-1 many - CASFPGAGLNTEAFF TGCGCCAGCTTCCCTGGGGCAGGTCTGAACACTGAAGCTTTCTTT
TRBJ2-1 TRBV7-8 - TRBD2 CASREIVGLAGANGSYNEQFF TGTGCCAGCAGGGAGATAGTAGGACTAGCGGGGGCCAATGGCTCCTACAATGAGCAGTTCTTC
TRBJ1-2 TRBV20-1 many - CSASGGGGSDGYTF TGCAGTGCTAGCGGCGGTGGGGGGTCGGATGGCTACACCTTC
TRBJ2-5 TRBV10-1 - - CASSESGGAETQYF TGCGCCAGCAGTGAGTCGGGAGGTGCGGAGACCCAGTACTTC
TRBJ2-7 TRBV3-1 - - CASSQAPGLPYEQYF TGTGCCAGCAGCCAGGCTCCGGGCCTCCCCTACGAGCAGTACTTC
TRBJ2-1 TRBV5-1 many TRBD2 CASNTGGISYNEQFF TGCGCCAGCAACACCGGGGGGATTTCCTACAATGAGCAGTTCTTC
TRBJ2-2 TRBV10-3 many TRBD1 CAIRTGQVNTGELFF TGTGCCATCAGAACCGGACAGGTTAACACCGGGGAGCTGTTTTTT
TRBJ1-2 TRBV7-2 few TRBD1 CASSPSGQGMGYTF TGTGCCAGCAGCCCTAGCGGACAGGGGATGGGCTACACCTTC
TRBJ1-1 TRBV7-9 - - CASNLPQANTEAFF TGTGCCAGCAACCTTCCCCAGGCGAACACTGAAGCTTTCTTT
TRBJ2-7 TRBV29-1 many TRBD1 CSVGPGQGSYEQYF TGCAGCGTTGGACCGGGACAGGGCTCCTACGAGCAGTACTTC
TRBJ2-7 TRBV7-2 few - CASRLAGMDEQYF TGTGCCAGCCGCCTCGCGGGGATGGACGAGCAGTACTTC
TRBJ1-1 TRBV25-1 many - CASSEISGTAAEAFF TGTGCCAGCAGTGAGATCTCCGGGACCGCTGCTGAAGCTTTCTTT